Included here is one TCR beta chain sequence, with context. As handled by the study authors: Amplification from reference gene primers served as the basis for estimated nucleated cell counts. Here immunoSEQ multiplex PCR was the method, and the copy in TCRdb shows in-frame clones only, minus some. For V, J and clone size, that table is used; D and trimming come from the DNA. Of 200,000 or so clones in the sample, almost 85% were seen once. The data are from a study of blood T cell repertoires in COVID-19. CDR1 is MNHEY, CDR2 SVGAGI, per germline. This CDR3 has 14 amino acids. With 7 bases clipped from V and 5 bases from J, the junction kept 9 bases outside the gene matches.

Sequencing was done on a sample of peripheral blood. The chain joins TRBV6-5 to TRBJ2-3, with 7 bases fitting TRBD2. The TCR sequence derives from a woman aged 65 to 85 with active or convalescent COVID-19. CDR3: CASTIAGGRDTQYF. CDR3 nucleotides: TGTGCCAGCACTATAGCGGGCGGGCGAGATACGCAGTATTTT.